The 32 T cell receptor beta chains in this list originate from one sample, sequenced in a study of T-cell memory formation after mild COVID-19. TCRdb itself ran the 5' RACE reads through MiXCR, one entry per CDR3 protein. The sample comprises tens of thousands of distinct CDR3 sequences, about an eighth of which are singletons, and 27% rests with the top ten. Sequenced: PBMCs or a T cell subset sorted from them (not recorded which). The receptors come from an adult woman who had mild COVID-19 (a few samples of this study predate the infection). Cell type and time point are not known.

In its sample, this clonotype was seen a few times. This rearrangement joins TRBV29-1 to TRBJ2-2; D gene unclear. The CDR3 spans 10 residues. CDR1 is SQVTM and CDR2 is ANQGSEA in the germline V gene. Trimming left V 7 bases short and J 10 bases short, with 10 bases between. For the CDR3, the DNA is TGCAGCGCTTTGGAGATGGAGCTGTTTTTT. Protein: CSALEMELFF.

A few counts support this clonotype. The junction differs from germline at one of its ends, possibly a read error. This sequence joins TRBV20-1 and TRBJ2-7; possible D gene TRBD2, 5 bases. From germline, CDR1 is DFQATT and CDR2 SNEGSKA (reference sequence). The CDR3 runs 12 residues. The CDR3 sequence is CSALLDSDEQYF. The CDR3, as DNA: TGCAGTGCCCTCTTGGACTCCGACGAGCAGTACTTC.

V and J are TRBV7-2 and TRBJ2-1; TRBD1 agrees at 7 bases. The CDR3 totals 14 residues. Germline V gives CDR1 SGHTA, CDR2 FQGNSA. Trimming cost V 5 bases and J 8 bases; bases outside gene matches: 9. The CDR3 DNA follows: TGTGCCAGCAGCCTCTTGCAGGGGGTGGATGAGCAGTTCTTC. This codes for CASSLLQGVDEQFF.

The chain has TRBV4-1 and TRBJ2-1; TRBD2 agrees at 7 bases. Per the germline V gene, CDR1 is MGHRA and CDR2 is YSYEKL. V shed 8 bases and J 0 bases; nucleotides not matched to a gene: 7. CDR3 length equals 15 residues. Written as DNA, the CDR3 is TGCGCCAGCGGCCTTGCGGGGGACTCCTACAATGAGCAGTTCTTC. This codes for CASGLAGDSYNEQFF.

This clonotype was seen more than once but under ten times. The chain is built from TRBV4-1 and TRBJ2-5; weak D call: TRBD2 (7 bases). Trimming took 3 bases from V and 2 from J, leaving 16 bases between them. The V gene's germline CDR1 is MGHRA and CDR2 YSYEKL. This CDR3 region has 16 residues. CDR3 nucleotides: TGCGCCAGCAGCCACCTCGGGGGGCCGGGACAAGAGACCCAGTACTTC. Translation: CASSHLGGPGQETQYF.

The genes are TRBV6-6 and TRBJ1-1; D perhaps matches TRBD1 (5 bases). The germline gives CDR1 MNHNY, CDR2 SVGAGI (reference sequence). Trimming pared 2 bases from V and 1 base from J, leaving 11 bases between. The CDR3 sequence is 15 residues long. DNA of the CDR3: TGTGCCAGCAGTTACGAGGGGCTGAAGAACACTGAAGCTTTCTTT. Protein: CASSYEGLKNTEAFF.

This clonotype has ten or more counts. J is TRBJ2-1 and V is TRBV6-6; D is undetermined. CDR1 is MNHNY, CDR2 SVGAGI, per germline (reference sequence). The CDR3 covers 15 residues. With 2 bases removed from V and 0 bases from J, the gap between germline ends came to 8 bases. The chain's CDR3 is CASSYDSHSYNEQFF. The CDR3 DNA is TGTGCCAGCAGTTACGACTCCCACTCCTACAATGAGCAGTTCTTC.

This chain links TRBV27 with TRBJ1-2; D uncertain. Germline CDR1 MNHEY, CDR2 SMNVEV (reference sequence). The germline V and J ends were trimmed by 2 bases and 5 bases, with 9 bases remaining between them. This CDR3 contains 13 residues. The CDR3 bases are TGTGCCAGCAGTTTAAAGGGCGCGTATGGCTACACCTTC. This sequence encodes CASSLKGAYGYTF.

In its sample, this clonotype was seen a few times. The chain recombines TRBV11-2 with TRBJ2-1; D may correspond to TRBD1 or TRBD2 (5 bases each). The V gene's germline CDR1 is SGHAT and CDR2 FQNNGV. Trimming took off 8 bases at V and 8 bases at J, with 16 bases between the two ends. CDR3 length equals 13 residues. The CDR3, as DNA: TGTGCCAGCTCCCTCCGCCGGGGCGATGAGCAGTTCTTC. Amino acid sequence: CASSLRRGDEQFF. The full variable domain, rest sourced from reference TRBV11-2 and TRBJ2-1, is EAGVAQSPRYKIIEKRQSVAFWCNPISGHATLYWYQQILGQGPKLLIQFQNNGVVDDSQLPKDRFSAERLKGVDSTLKIQPAKLEDSAVYLCASSLRRGDEQFFGPGTRLTVL.

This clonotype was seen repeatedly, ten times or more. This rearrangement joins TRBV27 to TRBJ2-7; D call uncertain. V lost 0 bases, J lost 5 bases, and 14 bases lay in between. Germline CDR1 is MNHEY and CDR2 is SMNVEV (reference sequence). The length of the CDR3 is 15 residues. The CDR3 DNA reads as TGTGCCAGCAGTTTATCAGCTAGTTGGGTCCACGAGCAGTACTTC. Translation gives CASSLSASWVHEQYF.

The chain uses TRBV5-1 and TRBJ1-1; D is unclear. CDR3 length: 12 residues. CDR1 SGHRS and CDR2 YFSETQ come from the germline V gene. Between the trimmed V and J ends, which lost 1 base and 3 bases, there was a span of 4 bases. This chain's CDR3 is CASSLTDTEAFF. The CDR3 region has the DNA TGCGCCAGCAGCTTGACAGACACTGAAGCTTTCTTT.

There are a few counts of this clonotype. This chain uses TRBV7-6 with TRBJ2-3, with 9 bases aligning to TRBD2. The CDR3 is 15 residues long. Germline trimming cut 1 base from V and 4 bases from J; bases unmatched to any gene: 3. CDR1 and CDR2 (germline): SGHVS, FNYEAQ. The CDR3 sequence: CASSLVGGRADTQYF. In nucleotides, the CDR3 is TGTGCCAGCAGCTTAGTTGGCGGGAGGGCAGATACGCAGTATTTT.

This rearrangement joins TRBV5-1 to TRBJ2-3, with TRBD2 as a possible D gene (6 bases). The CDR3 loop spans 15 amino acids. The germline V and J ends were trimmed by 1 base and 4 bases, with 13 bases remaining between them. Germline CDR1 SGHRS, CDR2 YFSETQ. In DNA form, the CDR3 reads TGCGCCAGCAGCTTGAGGGAGGCACCTGCAGATACGCAGTATTTT. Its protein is CASSLREAPADTQYF.

Here the CDR3 reads CASSFGRAEAFF. For the CDR3, the DNA is TGTGCCAGCAGCTTCGGTAGGGCTGAAGCTTTCTTT. The chain is built from TRBV11-2 and TRBJ1-1; D remains ambiguous. Germline V CDR1 and CDR2: SGHAT, FQNNGV. The CDR3 has 12 residues. Deletions cut 3 bases from V and 6 bases from J, with 8 bases between.

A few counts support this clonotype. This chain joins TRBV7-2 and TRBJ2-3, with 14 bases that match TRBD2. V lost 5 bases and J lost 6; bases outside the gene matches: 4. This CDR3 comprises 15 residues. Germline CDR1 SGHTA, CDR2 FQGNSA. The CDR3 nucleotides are TGTGCCAGCAGCCCGGGACTAGCGGGAGTGGATACGCAGTATTTT. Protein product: CASSPGLAGVDTQYF.

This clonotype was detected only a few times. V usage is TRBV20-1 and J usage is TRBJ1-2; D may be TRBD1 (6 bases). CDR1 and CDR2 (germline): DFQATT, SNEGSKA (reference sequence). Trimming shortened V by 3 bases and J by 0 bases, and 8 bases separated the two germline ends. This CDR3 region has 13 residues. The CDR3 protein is CSARDSPNYGYTF. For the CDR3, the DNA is TGCAGTGCTAGGGACAGTCCTAACTATGGCTACACCTTC.

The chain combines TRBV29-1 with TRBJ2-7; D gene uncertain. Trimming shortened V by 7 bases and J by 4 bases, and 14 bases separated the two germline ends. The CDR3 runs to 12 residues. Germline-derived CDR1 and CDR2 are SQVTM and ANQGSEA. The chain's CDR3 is CSGVTSLYEQYF. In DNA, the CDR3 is TGCAGCGGAGTGACAAGCCTATACGAGCAGTACTTC.

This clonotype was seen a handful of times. The CDR3 is CASSWPRAGPGELFF. In DNA, the CDR3 is TGTGCCAGCAGCTGGCCTCGGGCCGGACCCGGGGAGCTGTTTTTT. The V and J genes are TRBV7-9 and TRBJ2-2; D is unresolved. Trimming stripped 4 bases from V and 6 bases from J, with 15 bases between. The CDR3 spans 15 residues. The germline gives CDR1 SEHNR, CDR2 FQNEAQ (reference sequence).

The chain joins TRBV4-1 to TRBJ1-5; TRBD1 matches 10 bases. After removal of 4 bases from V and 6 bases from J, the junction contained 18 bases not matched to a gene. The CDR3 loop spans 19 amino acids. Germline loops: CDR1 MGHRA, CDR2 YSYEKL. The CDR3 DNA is TGCGCCAGCAGCCGCTACGGCGGGACAGGGGATTTCCAGGGTCAGCCCCAGCATTTT. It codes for CASSRYGGTGDFQGQPQHF.

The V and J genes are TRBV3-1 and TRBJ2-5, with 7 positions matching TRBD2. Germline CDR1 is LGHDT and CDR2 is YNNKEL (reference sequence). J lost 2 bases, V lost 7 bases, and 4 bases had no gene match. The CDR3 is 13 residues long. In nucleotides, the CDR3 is TGTGCCAGCAATCAGGGAGGGCAAGAGACCCAGTACTTC. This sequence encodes CASNQGGQETQYF.

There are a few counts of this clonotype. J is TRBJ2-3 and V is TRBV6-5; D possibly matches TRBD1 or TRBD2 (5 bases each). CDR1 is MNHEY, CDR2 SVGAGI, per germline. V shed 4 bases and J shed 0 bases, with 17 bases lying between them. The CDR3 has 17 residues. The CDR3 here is CASSFAPVGTSTDTQYF. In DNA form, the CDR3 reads TGTGCCAGCAGTTTCGCCCCCGTCGGGACCAGCACAGATACGCAGTATTTT.

CDR3 in amino acids: CATSRAGVGELFF. In DNA form, the CDR3 reads TGTGCCACCAGCAGAGCAGGGGTCGGGGAGCTGTTTTTT. V usage is TRBV15 and J usage is TRBJ2-2; TRBD1 might be the D (6 bases). The V end lost 1 base, the J end lost 7 bases, and 7 bases lay between the germline ends. Germline V gene data show CDR1 as LNHNV and CDR2 as YYDKDF (reference sequence). The CDR3 consists of 13 residues.

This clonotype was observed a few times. CDR3 in DNA: TGTGCCAGCAGCCACGCGACTAGCGGGGGGGCCGTGGGTTACAATGAGCAGTTCTTC. Residues: CASSHATSGGAVGYNEQFF. This chain joins TRBV3-1 and TRBJ2-1, with 14 bases aligning to TRBD2. This CDR3 is 19 amino acids long. The germline V gene encodes CDR1 LGHDT and CDR2 YNNKEL (reference sequence). The junction had 11 bases not matched to a gene; V was cut back by 3 bases and J by 4 bases.

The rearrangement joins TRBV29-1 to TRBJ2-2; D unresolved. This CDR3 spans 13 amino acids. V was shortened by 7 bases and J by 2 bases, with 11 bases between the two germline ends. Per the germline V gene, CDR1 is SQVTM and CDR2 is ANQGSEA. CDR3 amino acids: CSAQRQNTGELFF. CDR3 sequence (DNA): TGCAGCGCACAACGACAAAACACCGGGGAGCTGTTTTTT.

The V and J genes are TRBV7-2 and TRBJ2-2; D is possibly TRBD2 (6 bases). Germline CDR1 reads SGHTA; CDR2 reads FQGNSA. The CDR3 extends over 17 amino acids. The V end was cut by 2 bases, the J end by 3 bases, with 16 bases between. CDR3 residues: CASSLSLGRGDTGELFF. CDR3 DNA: TGTGCCAGCAGCTTAAGTCTTGGACGCGGGGACACCGGGGAGCTGTTTTTT.

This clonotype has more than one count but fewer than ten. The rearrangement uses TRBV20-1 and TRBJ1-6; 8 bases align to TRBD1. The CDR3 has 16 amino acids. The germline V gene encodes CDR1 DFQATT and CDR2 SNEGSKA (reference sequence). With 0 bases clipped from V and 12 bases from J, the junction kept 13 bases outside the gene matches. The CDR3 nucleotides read TGCAGTGCTAGAGATCGACAAGAGGACAGGGTATTACCCCTCCACTTT. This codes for CSARDRQEDRVLPLHF.

For the CDR3, the DNA is TGTGCCACCAGTGAATTCGCGGGGGAGACCCAGTACTTC. Translated, it gives CATSEFAGETQYF. The gene calls are TRBV24-1 and TRBJ2-5; a possible D gene is TRBD2 (6 bases). The CDR3 spans 13 residues. Germline-derived CDR1 and CDR2 are KGHDR and SFDVKD. Trimming stripped 4 bases from V and 5 bases from J, with 10 bases between.

The CDR3 nucleotides read TGCGCCAGCAGCCAAGATATAAGGGGCCTCTACGAGCAGTACTTC. This gives the protein CASSQDIRGLYEQYF. The chain recombines TRBV4-1 with TRBJ2-7; D might be TRBD1 (5 bases). CDR3 length: 15 residues. Between the trimmed V and J ends, which lost 0 bases and 3 bases, there was a span of 12 bases. Per the germline V gene, CDR1 is MGHRA and CDR2 is YSYEKL.

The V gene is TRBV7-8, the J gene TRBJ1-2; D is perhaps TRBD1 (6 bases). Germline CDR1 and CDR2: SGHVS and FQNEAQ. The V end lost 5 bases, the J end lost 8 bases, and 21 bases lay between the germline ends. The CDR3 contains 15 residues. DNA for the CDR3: TGTGCCAGCAGCCACGACGGGGGCGCAGTGGGAGGCTACACCTTC. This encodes CASSHDGGAVGGYTF. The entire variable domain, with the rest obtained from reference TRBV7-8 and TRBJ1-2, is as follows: GAGVSQSPRYKVAKRGQDVALRCDPISGHVSLFWYQQALGQGPEFLTYFQNEAQLDKSGLPSDRFFAERPEGSVSTLKIQRTQQEDSAVYLCASSHDGGAVGGYTFGSGTRLTVV.

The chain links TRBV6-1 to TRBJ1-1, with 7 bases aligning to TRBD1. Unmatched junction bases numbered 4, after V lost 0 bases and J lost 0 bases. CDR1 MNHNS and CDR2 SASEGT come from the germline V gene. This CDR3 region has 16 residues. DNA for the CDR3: TGTGCCAGCAGTGAAGCCGGGACAGTCATGAACACTGAAGCTTTCTTT. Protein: CASSEAGTVMNTEAFF.

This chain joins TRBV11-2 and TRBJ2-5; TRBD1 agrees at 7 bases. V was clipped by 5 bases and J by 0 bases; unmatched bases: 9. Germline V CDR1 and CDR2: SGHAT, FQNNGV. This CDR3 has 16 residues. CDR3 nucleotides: TGTGCCAGCAGCCCTTACACCGGGACAGACCAAGAGACCCAGTACTTC. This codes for CASSPYTGTDQETQYF.

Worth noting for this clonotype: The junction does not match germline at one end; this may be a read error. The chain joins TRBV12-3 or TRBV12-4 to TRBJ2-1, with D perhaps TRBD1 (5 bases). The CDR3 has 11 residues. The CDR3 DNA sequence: TGTGCCATCCAGTTTGGGGCCAGAAGGGGCTTC. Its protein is CAIQFGARRGF.